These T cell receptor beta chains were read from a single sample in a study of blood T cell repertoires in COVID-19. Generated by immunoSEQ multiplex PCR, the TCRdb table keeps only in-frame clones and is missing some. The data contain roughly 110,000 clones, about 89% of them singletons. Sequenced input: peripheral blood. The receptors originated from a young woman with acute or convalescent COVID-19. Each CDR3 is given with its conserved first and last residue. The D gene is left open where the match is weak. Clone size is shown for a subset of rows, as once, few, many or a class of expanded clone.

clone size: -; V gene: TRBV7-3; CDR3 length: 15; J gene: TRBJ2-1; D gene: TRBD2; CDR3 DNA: TGTGCCAGCAGCTTTCTAGCGGGGACTTACAATGAGCAGTTCTTC; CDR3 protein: CASSFLAGTYNEQFF
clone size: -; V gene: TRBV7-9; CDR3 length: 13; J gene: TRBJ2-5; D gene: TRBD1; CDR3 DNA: TGTGCCAGCAGCTTAGCAGGGGGCGGGACCCAGTACTTC; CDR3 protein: CASSLAGGGTQYF
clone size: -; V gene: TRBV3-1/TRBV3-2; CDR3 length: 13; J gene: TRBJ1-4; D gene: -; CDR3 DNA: TGTGCCAGCCGGAGCGGGGCGGGTGAAAAACTGTTTTTT; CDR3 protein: CASRSGAGEKLFF
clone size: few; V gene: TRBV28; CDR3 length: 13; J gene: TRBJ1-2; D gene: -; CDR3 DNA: TGTGCCAGCAGGTCAGACTCATCCTATGGCTACACCTTC; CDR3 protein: CASRSDSSYGYTF
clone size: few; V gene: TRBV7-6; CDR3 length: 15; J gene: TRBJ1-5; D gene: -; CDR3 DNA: TGTGCCAGCAGCTTAGATACCGGTCTGGATCAGCCCCAGCATTTT; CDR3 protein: CASSLDTGLDQPQHF
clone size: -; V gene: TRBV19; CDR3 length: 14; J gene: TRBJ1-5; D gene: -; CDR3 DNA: TGTGCCAGTAGTATAAGCAGGGGAAGACAGCCCCAGCATTTT; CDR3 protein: CASSISRGRQPQHF
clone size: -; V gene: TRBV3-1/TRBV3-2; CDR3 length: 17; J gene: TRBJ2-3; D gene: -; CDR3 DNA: TGTGCCAGCAGCCAAGTCTTTTTGTCGGGGGACACAGATACGCAGTATTTT; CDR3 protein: CASSQVFLSGDTDTQYF
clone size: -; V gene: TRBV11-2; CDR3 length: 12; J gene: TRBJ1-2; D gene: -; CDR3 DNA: TGTGCCAGCAGCCACGGGGTCTATGGCTACACCTTC; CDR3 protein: CASSHGVYGYTF
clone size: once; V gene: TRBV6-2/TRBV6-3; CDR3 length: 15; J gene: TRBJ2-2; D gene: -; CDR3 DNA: TGTGCCAGCAGTTACCTCGCCTCGGTCCCCGGGGAGCTGTTTTTT; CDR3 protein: CASSYLASVPGELFF
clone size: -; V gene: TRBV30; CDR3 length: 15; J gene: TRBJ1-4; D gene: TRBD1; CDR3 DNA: TGTGCCTGGAGTACGAACAGGGGTACTAATGAAAAACTGTTTTTT; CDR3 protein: CAWSTNRGTNEKLFF
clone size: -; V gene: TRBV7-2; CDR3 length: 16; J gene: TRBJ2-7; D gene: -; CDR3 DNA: TGTGCCAGCAGCTTAGCGAAGGGACACCAGTATTACGAGCAGTACTTC; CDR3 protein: CASSLAKGHQYYEQYF
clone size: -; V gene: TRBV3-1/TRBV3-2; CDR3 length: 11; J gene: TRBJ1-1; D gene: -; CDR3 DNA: TGTGCCAGTCACTCGAACACTGAAGCTTTCTTT; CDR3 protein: CASHSNTEAFF
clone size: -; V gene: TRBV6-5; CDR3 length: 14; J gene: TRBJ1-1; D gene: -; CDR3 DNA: TGTGCCAGCAGCTTTGAGAACAGGAACACTGAAGCTTTCTTT; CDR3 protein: CASSFENRNTEAFF
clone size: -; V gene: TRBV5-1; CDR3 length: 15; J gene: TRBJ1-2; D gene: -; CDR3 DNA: TGCGCCAGCAGCTTGGAAGGACAGAGCAGCTATGGCTACACCTTC; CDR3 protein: CASSLEGQSSYGYTF
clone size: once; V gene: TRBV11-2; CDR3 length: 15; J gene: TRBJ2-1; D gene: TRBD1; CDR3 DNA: TGTGCCAGCAGCTCGAGGTCAGGACAGGGGCCGGAGCAGTTCTTC; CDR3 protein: CASSSRSGQGPEQFF
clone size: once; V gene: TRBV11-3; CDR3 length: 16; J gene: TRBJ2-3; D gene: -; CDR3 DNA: TGTGCCAGCAGCCCGTGGACTGGTACTAGCACAGATACGCAGTATTTT; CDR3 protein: CASSPWTGTSTDTQYF
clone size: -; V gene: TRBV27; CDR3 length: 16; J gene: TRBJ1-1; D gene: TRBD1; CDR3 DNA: TGTGCCAGCAGTTTATCAGGACAGGGGTTGAACACTGAAGCTTTCTTT; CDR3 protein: CASSLSGQGLNTEAFF
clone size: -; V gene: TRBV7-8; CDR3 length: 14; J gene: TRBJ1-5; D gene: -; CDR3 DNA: TGTGCCAGCAGCACAGGGTGGCTGATTCAGCCCCAGCATTTT; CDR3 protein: CASSTGWLIQPQHF
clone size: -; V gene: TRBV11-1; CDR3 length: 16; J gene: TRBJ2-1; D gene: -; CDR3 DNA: TGTGCCAGCAGCGGGGGAGGAAACGGCCCCTACAATGAGCAGTTCTTC; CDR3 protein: CASSGGGNGPYNEQFF
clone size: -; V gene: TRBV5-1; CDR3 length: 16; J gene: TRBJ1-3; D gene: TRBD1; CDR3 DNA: TGCGCCAGCAGCTATACAGGGGCCTCCTCTGGAAACACCATATATTTT; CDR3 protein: CASSYTGASSGNTIYF
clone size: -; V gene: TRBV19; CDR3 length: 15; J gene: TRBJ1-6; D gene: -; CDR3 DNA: TGTGCCAGTAAACAGGGTCCAACAACTAATTCACCCCTCCACTTT; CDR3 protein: CASKQGPTTNSPLHF
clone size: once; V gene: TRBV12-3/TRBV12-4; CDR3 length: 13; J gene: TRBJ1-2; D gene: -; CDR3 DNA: TGTGCCAGCAGTTTACGGGGGGACTATGGCTACACCTTC; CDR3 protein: CASSLRGDYGYTF
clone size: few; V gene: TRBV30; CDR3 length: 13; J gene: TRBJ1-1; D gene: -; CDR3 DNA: TGTGCCTGGAATCCGGGACAGAACACTGAAGCTTTCTTT; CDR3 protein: CAWNPGQNTEAFF
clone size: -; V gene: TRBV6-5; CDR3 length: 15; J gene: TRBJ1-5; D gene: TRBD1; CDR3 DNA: TGTGCCAGCAGTAAACAGGGGGCGGGGGGTCAGCCCCAGCATTTT; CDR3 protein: CASSKQGAGGQPQHF
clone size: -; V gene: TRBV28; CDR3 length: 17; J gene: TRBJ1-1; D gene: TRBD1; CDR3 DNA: TGTGCCAGCAGTTTAACTGGGACAGGGGTACGGGTCGGGGAAGCTTTCTTT; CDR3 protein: CASSLTGTGVRVGEAFF
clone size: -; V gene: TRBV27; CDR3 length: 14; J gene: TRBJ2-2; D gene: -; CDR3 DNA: TGTGCCACCACGGACGGGGAAAACACCGGGGAGCTGTTTTTT; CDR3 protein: CATTDGENTGELFF
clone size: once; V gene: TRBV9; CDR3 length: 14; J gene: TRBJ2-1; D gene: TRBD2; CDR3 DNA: TGTGCCAGCAGTCCTAGCGGGGGCCCCGTGGAGCAGTTCTTC; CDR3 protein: CASSPSGGPVEQFF
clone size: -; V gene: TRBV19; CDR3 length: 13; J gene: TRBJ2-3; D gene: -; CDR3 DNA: TGTGCCAGTAGTTTTACAGGGTCAGATACGCAGTATTTT; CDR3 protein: CASSFTGSDTQYF
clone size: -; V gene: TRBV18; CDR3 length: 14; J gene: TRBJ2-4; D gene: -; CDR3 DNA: TGTGCCAGCTCACCATCCCCCCGGGGGACCGAGTCCTACTTC; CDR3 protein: CASSPSPRGTESYF
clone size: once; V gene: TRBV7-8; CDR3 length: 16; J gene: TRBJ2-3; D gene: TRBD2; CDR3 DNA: TGTGCCAGCAGCCATCCCGAGACTAGCAATGGGGCACCGCAGTATTTT; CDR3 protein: CASSHPETSNGAPQYF
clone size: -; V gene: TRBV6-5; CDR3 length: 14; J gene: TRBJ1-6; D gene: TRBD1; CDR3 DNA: TGTGCCAGCAGCCGACAGGGGAAGAGTTCACCCCTCCACTTT; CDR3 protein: CASSRQGKSSPLHF
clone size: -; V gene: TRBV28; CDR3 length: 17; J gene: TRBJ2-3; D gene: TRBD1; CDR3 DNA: TGTGCCAGCAGCGGACAGGGGCGGGTTCCGGGCACAGATACGCAGTATTTT; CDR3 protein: CASSGQGRVPGTDTQYF